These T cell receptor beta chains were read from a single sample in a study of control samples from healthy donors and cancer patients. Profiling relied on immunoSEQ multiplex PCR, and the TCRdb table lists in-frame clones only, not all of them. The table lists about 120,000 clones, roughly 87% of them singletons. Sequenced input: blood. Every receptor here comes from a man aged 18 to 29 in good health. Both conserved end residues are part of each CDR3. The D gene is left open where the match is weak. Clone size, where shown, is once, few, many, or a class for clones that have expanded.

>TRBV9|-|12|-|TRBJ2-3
TGTGCCAGCAGCGCCCCTTCAGATACGCAGTATTTT
CASSAPSDTQYF
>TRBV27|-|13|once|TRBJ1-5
TGTGCCAGCAGTTTAACAGTTAATCAGCCCCAGCATTTT
CASSLTVNQPQHF
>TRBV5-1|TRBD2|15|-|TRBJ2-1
TGCGCCAGCAGCTACCTAGCGGGCCTCTACAATGAGCAGTTCTTC
CASSYLAGLYNEQFF
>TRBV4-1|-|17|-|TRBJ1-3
TGCGCCAGCAGCCAAGAAGATACAGGGTTCGCGGGAAACACCATATATTTT
CASSQEDTGFAGNTIYF
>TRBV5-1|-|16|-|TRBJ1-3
TGCGCCAGCAGCGCGGGGGGGATAAACTCTGGAAACACCATATATTTT
CASSAGGINSGNTIYF
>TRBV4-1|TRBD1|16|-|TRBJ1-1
TGCGCCAGCAGCCAAGAGGGGACAGGGGCCTCCACTGAAGCTTTCTTT
CASSQEGTGASTEAFF
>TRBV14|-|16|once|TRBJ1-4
TGTGCCAGCAGCCAACCCCAAGGGGTTACTAATGAAAAACTGTTTTTT
CASSQPQGVTNEKLFF
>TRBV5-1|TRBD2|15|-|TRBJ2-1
TGCGCCAGCAGCTACCCCTCGGGAGGCTACAATGAGCAGTTCTTC
CASSYPSGGYNEQFF
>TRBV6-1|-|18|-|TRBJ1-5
TGTGCCAGCAGTGAAGCCTCGGGTTGGAGTGGCTTTCACCAGCCCCAGCATTTT
CASSEASGWSGFHQPQHF
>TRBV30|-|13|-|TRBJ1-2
TGTGCCTGGAGTGTTGGGGGGTTCTATGGCTACACCTTC
CAWSVGGFYGYTF
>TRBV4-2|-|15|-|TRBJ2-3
TGTGCCAGCAGCCCGAACCGGGACCCCCTCGATACGCAGTATTTT
CASSPNRDPLDTQYF
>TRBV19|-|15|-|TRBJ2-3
TGTGCCAGTAGTAGGCCGGGAGAGGTGGGAGATACGCAGTATTTT
CASSRPGEVGDTQYF
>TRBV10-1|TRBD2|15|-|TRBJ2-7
TGCGCCAGCAGTGAGTCCGGCGGGGGTTACAACGAGCAGTACTTC
CASSESGGGYNEQYF
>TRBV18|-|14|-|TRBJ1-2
TGTGCCAGCCTATCGGGACCGAATAACTATGGCTACACCTTC
CASLSGPNNYGYTF
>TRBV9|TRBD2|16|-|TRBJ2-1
TGTGCCAGCAGCGTAGCGGGAGCGGGAAGGCGCGATGAGCAGTTCTTC
CASSVAGAGRRDEQFF
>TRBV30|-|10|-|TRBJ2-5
TGTGCCTGGAGTGGAGAGACCCAGTACTTC
CAWSGETQYF
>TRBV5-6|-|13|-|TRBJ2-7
TGTGCCAGCAGCCCCTGGGGGACTGGCGAGCAGTACTTC
CASSPWGTGEQYF
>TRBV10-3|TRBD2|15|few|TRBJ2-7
TGTGCCATCAGGACGACTAGCGGAGGTCACTACGAGCAGTACTTC
CAIRTTSGGHYEQYF
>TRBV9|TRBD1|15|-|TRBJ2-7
TGTGCCAGCAGCGTAGACGGGGGACAGGGCAACGAGCAGTACTTC
CASSVDGGQGNEQYF
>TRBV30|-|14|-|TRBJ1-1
TGTGCCTGGAGTATGGCGCCCATGAACACTGAAGCTTTCTTT
CAWSMAPMNTEAFF
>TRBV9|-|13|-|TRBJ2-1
TGTGCCAGCAGCGCGGGGTCGGACACTGAGCAGTTCTTC
CASSAGSDTEQFF
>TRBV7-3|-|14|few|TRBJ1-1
TGTGCCAGCAGCTTCCAACAGGGAGGCACTGAAGCTTTCTTT
CASSFQQGGTEAFF
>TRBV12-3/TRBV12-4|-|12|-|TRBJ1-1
TGTGCCAGCAGTTCGGACACCAGACCGGCTTTCTTT
CASSSDTRPAFF
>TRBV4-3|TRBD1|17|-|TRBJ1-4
TGCGCCAGCAGCCCCGGGATAGGGACAGGGACTAATGAAAAACTGTTTTTT
CASSPGIGTGTNEKLFF
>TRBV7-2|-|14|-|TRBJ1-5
TGTGCCAGCAGCTTAGGCCAGGGGAATCAGCCCCAGCATTTT
CASSLGQGNQPQHF
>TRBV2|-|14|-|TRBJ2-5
TGTGCCAGCAGTTCCGGGACTCCTCAAGAGACCCAGTACTTC
CASSSGTPQETQYF
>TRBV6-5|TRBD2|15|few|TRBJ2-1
TGTGCCAGCACGTCTACAGCGGGAGTTTTAGATGAGCAGTTCTTC
CASTSTAGVLDEQFF
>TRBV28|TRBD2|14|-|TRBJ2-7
TGTGCCAGTTCGGGGGGGGCTCTCCTCTACGAGCAGTACTTC
CASSGGALLYEQYF
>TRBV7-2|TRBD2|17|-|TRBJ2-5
TGTGCCAGCAGCCCCCAATGGAGCGGGAGGGCCGGAGAGACCCAGTACTTC
CASSPQWSGRAGETQYF
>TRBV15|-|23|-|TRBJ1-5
TGTGCCACCAGCAGAGATGTGAGGGGATGGGGAGGAAGAGACCAGGCGGGGTATCAGCCCCAGCATTTT
CATSRDVRGWGGRDQAGYQPQHF
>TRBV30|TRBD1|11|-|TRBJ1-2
TGTGCCTGGAGACAAGGGGCAGGGGGCCTCTTC
CAWRQGAGGLF
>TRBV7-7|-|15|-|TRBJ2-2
TGTGCCAGCAGCCCGGGACTGACGAACACCGGGGAGCTGTTTTTT
CASSPGLTNTGELFF
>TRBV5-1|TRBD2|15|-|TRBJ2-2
TGCGCCAGCAGCTTGGCCATGGGAGGGACCGGGGAGCTGTTTTTT
CASSLAMGGTGELFF
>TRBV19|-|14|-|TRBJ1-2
TGTGCCAGTAGTATAGTCACGACGGACAGCGGCTACACCTTC
CASSIVTTDSGYTF
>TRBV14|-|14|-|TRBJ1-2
TGTGCCAGCAGCCAAGGCGGACACCTCTATGGCTACACCTTC
CASSQGGHLYGYTF
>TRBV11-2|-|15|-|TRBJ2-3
TGTGCCAGCAGCTACGAGGGATCGGGGGCAGATACGCAGTATTTT
CASSYEGSGADTQYF
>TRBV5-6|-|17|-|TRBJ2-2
TGTGCCAGCAGCTTGTCTCAGCGTAGAGGGCGGCACCGGGGAGCTGTTTTT
CASSLSQRRGRHRGAVF
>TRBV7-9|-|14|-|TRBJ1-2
TGTGCCAGCAGCTTCCTTAGGGATGGAGGTGGCTACACCTTC
CASSFLRDGGGYTF
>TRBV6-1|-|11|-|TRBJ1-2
TGTGCCAGCAGTGATCACTATGGCTACACCTTC
CASSDHYGYTF
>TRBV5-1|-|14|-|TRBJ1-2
TGCGCCAGCAGCTTGGAGGGCAGGAACTATGGCTACACCTTC
CASSLEGRNYGYTF
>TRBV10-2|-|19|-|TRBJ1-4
TGCGCCAGCAGCCGGGGGGGATTTAAAGACGGTCAAACTAATGAAAAACTGTTTTTT
CASSRGGFKDGQTNEKLFF
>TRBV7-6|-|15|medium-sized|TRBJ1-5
TGTGCCAGCAGCCGGGACAATTATAGCAATCAGCCCCAGCATTTT
CASSRDNYSNQPQHF
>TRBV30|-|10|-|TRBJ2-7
TGTGCCTGGAGCCAAAACGAGCAGTACTTC
CAWSQNEQYF
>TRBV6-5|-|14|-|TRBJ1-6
TGTGCCAGCAGAGGGGCGGTTGGGAATTCACCCCTCCACTTT
CASRGAVGNSPLHF
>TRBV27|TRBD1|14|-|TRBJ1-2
TGTGCCAGCAGTTTACAGGGGGCCCCGAGGGGCTACACCTTC
CASSLQGAPRGYTF
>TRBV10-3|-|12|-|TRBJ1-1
TGTGCCATCAGTGAGGGGGACACTGAAGCTTTCTTT
CAISEGDTEAFF